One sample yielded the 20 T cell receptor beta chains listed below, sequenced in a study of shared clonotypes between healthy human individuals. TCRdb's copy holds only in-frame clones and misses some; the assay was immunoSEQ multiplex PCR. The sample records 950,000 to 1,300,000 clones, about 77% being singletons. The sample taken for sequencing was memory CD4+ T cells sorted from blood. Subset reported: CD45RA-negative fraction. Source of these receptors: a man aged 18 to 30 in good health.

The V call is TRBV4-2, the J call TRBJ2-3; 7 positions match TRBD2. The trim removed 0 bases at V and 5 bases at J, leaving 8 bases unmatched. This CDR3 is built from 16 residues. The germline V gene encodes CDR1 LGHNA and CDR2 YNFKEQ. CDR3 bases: TGTGCCAGCAGCCAAGATACGGGGGGAGGAGGAGATACGCAGTATTTT. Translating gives CASSQDTGGGGDTQYF.

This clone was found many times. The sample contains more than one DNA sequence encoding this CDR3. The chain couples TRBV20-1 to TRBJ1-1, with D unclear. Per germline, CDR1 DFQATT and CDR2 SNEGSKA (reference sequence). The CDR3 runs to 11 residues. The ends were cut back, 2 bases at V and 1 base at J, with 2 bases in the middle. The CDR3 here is CSARRNTEAFF. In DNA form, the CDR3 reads TGCAGTGCTAGACGGAACACTGAAGCTTTCTTT.

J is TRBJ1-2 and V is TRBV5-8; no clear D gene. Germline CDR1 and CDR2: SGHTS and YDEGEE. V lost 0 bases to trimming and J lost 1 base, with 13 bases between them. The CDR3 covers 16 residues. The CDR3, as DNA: TGTGCCAGCAGCTTGGTTTTGGGAACTAATAACTATGGCTACACCTTC. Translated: CASSLVLGTNNYGYTF.

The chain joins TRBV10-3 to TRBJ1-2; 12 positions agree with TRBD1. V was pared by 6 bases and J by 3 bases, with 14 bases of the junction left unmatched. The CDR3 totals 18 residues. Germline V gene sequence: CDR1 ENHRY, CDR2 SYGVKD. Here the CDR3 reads CAIRGVGDRGLLDYGYTF. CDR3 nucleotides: TGTGCCATCAGAGGTGTGGGGGACAGGGGGCTTTTAGACTATGGCTACACCTTC.

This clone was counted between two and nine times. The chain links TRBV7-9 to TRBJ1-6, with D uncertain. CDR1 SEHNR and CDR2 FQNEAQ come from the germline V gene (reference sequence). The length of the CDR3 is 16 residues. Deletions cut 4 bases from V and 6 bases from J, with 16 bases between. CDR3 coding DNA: TGTGCCAGCAGCTACGATAGAAGTAACGCTAATTCACCCCTCCACTTT. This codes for CASSYDRSNANSPLHF.

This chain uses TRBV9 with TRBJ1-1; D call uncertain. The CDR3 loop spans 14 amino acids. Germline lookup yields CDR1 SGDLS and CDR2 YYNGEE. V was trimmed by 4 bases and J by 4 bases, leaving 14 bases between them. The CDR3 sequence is CASSLNMVSTEAFF. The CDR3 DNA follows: TGTGCCAGCAGCTTAAACATGGTGAGCACTGAAGCTTTCTTT.

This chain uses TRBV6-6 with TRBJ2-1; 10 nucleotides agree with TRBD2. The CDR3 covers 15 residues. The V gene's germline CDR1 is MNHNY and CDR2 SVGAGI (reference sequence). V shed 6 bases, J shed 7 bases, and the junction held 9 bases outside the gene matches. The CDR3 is CASRPLAGEGNEQFF. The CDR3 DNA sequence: TGTGCCAGCAGGCCCCTAGCGGGAGAGGGTAATGAGCAGTTCTTC.

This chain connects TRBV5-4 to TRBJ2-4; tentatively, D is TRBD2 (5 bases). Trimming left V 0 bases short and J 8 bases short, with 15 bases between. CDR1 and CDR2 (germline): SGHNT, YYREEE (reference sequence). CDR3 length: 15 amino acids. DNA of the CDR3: TGTGCCAGCAGCTTGGTTGGCCGCGGGCCCGACATTCAGTACTTC. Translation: CASSLVGRGPDIQYF.

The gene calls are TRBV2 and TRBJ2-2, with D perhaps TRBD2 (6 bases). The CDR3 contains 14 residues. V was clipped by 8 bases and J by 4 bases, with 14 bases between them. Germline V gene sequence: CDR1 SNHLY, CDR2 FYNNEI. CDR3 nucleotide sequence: TGTGCCAGCCTGGGAGGAATGCTCACCGGGGAGCTGTTTTTT. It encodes CASLGGMLTGELFF.

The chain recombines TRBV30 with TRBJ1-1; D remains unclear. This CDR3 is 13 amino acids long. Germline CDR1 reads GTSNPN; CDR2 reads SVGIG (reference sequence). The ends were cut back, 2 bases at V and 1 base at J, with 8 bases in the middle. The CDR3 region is CAWSYKANTEAFF. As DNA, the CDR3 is TGTGCCTGGAGTTATAAGGCGAACACTGAAGCTTTCTTT.

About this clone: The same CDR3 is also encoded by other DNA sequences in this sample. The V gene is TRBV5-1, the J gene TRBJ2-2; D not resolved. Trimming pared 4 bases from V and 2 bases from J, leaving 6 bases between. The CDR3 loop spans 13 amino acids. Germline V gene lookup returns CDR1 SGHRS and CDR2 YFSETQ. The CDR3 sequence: CASSGSNTGELFF. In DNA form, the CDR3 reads TGCGCCAGCAGCGGAAGTAACACCGGGGAGCTGTTTTTT.

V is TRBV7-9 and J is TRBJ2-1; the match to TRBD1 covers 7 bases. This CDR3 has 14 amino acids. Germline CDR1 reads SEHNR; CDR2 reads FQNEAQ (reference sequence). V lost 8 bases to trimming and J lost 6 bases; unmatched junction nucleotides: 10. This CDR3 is CASSLQGPGNEQFF. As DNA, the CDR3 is TGTGCCAGCTCATTACAGGGGCCTGGCAATGAGCAGTTCTTC.

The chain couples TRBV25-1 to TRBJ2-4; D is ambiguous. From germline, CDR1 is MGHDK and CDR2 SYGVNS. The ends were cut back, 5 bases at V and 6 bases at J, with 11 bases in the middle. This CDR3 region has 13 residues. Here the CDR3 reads CASSRPDGNIQYF. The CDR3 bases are TGTGCCAGCAGTCGTCCGGACGGAAACATTCAGTACTTC.

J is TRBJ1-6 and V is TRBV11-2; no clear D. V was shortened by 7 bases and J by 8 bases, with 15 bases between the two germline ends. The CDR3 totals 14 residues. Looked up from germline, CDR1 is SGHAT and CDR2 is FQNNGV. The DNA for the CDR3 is TGTGCCAGCACTAACGGTGGAACGGATTCACCCCTCCACTTT. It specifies CASTNGGTDSPLHF. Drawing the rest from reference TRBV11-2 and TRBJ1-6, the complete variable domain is EAGVAQSPRYKIIEKRQSVAFWCNPISGHATLYWYQQILGQGPKLLIQFQNNGVVDDSQLPKDRFSAERLKGVDSTLKIQPAKLEDSAVYLCASTNGGTDSPLHFGNGTRLTVT.

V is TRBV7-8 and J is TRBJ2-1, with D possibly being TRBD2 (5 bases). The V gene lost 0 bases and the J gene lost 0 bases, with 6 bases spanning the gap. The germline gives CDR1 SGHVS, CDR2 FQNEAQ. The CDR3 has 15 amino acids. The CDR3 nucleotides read TGTGCCAGCAGCTTAGCGGGGAGCTCCTACAATGAGCAGTTCTTC. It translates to CASSLAGSSYNEQFF.

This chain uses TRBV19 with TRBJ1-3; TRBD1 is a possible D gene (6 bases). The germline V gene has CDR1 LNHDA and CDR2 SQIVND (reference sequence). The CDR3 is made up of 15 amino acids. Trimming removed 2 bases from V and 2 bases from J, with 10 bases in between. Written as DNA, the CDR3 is TGTGCCAGTAGTATACAGGGGACGGCTGGAAACACCATATATTTT. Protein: CASSIQGTAGNTIYF.

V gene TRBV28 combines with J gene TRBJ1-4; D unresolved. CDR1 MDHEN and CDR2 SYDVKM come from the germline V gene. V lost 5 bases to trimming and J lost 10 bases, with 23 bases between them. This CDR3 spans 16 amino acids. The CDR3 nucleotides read TGTGCCAGCAGTCAACAGAGGGTAGACCGATCGGGAAAACTGTTTTTT. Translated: CASSQQRVDRSGKLFF. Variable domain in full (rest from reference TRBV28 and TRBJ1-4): DVKVTQSSRYLVKRTGEKVFLECVQDMDHENMFWYRQDPGLGLRLIYFSYDVKMKEKGDIPEGYSVSREKKERFSLILESASTNQTSMYLCASSQQRVDRSGKLFFGSGTQLSVL.

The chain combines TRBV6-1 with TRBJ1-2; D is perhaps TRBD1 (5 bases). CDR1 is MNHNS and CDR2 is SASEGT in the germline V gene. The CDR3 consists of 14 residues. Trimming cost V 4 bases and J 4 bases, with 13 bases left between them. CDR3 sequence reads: CASSAQGQSYGYTF. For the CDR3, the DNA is TGTGCCAGCAGTGCACAAGGACAATCCTATGGCTACACCTTC.

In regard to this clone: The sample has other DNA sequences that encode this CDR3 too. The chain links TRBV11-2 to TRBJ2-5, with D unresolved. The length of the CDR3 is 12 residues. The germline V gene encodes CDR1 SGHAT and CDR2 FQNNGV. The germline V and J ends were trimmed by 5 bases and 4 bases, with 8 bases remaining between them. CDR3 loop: CASSPQRETQYF. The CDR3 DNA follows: TGTGCCAGCAGCCCCCAGAGAGAGACCCAGTACTTC.

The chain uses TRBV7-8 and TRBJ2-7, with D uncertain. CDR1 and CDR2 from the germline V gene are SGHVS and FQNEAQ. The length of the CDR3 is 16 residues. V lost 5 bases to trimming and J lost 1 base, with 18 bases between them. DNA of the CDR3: TGTGCCAGCAGCCCCGAAAGTAACCCTAGGTCCTACGAGCAGTACTTC. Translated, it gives CASSPESNPRSYEQYF.